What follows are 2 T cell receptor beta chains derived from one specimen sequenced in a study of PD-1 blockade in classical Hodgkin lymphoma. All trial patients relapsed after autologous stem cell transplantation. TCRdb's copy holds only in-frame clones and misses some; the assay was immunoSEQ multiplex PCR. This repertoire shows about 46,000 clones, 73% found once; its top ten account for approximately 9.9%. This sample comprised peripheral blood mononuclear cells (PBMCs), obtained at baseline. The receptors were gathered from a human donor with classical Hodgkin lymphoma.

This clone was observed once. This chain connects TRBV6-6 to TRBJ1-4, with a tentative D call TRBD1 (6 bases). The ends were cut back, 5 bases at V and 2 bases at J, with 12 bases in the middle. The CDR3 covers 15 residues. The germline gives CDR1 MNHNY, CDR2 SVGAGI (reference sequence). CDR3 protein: CASSRDMATNEKLFF. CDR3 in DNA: TGTGCCAGCAGTCGGGACATGGCGACTAATGAAAAACTGTTTTTT.

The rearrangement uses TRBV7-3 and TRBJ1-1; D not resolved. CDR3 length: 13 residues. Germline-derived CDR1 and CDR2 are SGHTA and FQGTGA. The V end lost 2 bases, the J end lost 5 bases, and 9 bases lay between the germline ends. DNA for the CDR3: TGTGCCAGCAGCTTAGGCAGAAGGACTGAAGCTTTCTTT. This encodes CASSLGRRTEAFF.